The 2 T cell receptor beta chains below come from one sample, sequenced in a study of T cell responses to AZD1222 COVID-19 vaccine. TCRdb's table, derived via immunoSEQ multiplex PCR, lists solely in-frame clones and lacks some. There are some 70,000 clones in the sample; roughly 89% occur only once, and about a tenth lies in the top ten. The source material was peripheral blood, sampled on day 0 of AZD1222 vaccination. The receptors here all came from an adult in good health.

This clone was detected once. V and J are TRBV7-2 and TRBJ1-2; 7 nucleotides agree with TRBD1. The V gene end was trimmed by 5 bases and the J gene end by 3 bases; junction bases not matched to a gene: 9. Germline loops: CDR1 SGHTA, CDR2 FQGNSA. The CDR3 covers 15 residues. This CDR3 is CASSPPPRGHYGYTF. The CDR3 nucleotides are TGTGCCAGCAGCCCCCCCCCAAGGGGGCACTATGGCTACACCTTC. The variable domain in full, completed from reference TRBV7-2 and TRBJ1-2, reads GAGVSQSPSNKVTEKGKDVELRCDPISGHTALYWYRQSLGQGLEFLIYFQGNSAPDKSGLPSDRFSAERTGGSVSTLTIQRTQQEDSAVYLCASSPPPRGHYGYTFGSGTRLTVV.

The chain couples TRBV6-5 to TRBJ2-6; D not certain. V was pared by 7 bases and J by 1 base, with 11 bases between. Germline assignment: CDR1 MNHEY and CDR2 SVGAGI. This CDR3 has 15 residues. CDR3 residues: CASNPSTSGANVLTF. Here the CDR3 DNA reads TGTGCCAGCAATCCCTCCACGTCTGGGGCCAACGTCCTGACTTTC.